This T cell receptor beta chain was captured in a study of T cell responses to AZD1222 COVID-19 vaccine. Sequenced by immunoSEQ multiplex PCR; TCRdb stores in-frame clones only, minus some. The sample shows about 130,000 clones, about nine tenths of them seen only once. This CDR3 has 15 amino acids. Germline V gene data show CDR1 as LNHNV and CDR2 as YYDKDF (reference sequence). The V end was cut by 0 bases, the J end by 3 bases, with 9 bases between. Regarding the study as a whole: The study found vaccine-associated CD4 TCRs spanning spike, dominant at 160-218 and 743-854. Receipt of two AZD1222 doses was followed by a rise in Spike-specific TCR breadth and depth. Clonal diversity was possibly underestimated; the donors were predominantly white British and more often female.

Of note for this clone: Antigen unknown.

The chain joins TRBV15 to TRBJ1-5; D is ambiguous. The source was peripheral blood, collected on day 0 of MenACWY control vaccination. The receptor was isolated from an adult in good health. The CDR3 coding sequence is TGTGCCACCAGCAGAGATGACAAAGTCAATCAGCCCCAGCATTTT. This sequence encodes CATSRDDKVNQPQHF.